This passage covers 29 T cell receptor beta chains from one sample sequenced in a study of vaccination effects on CD4 cells after COVID-19. Antigen specificity for these receptors is unknown. Only in-frame clones appear in the TCRdb table, and some are missing; sequencing was by immunoSEQ multiplex PCR. The table has 15,000 or so clones, around 82% seen once. Antigen-specific CD4+ T cells were expanded (with viral peptide pools) by the ViraFEST assay ahead of sequencing. Cultured cells yielded isolated CD4+ T cells after 10 to 11 days. This person's SARS-CoV-2 infection, confirmed by PCR, occurred between March and December 2020. All study participants received two doses of BNT162b2 or mRNA-1273 vaccine. The sequencing used CD4+ T cells from PBMCs cultured with SARS-CoV-2 spike peptides, collected after COVID-19 vaccination. These receptors came from a human donor who had a prior SARS-CoV-2 infection.

The chain uses TRBV18 and TRBJ1-5, with 7 bases fitting TRBD1. V shed 6 bases and J 6 bases; nucleotides not matched to a gene: 14. Germline CDR1 KGHSH, CDR2 LQKENI. This CDR3 spans 16 amino acids. CDR3 loop: CASSQNTGVFGQPQHF. The CDR3 nucleotides read TGTGCCAGCTCTCAAAATACAGGGGTATTTGGTCAGCCCCAGCATTTT.

The chain links TRBV5-1 to TRBJ2-2, with D tentatively TRBD2 (5 bases). Between the trimmed V and J ends, which lost 4 bases and 4 bases, there was a span of 11 bases. Germline assignment: CDR1 SGHRS and CDR2 YFSETQ. CDR3 length equals 14 residues. The CDR3 DNA sequence: TGCGCCAGCAGCGCCGTTAGCGTCACCGGGGAGCTGTTTTTT. It is translated as CASSAVSVTGELFF.

This clone has more than one count but fewer than ten. This chain connects TRBV5-8 to TRBJ2-3; D gene uncertain. Germline V lookup: CDR1 SGHTS, CDR2 YDEGEE. Trimming cost V 4 bases and J 2 bases, with 11 bases left between them. CDR3 length equals 14 residues. Written as DNA, the CDR3 is TGTGCCAGCAGCCGACTTTCAGTCACAGATACGCAGTATTTT. It yields the protein CASSRLSVTDTQYF.

The gene calls are TRBV4-1 and TRBJ2-1; D unresolved. Germline V CDR1 and CDR2: MGHRA, YSYEKL. The CDR3 contains 14 residues. Trimming cost V 8 bases and J 2 bases, with 13 bases left between them. CDR3 protein: CASRPGVTYNEQFF. The CDR3 coding sequence is TGCGCCAGCCGCCCTGGGGTAACCTACAATGAGCAGTTCTTC.

The rearrangement links TRBV4-1 to TRBJ2-7, with unresolved D. The V gene's germline CDR1 is MGHRA and CDR2 YSYEKL. The V end lost 3 bases, the J end lost 2 bases, and 11 bases lay between the germline ends. The CDR3 has 14 amino acids. This chain's CDR3 is CASSHRTDAYEQYF. The CDR3 nucleotides read TGCGCCAGCAGCCACCGGACGGACGCCTACGAGCAGTACTTC.

V gene TRBV5-5 combines with J gene TRBJ2-1; 14 bases are a match to TRBD2. The CDR3 covers 19 residues. Germline V gene data show CDR1 as SGHKS and CDR2 as YYEKEE (reference sequence). The ends lost 4 bases at V and 6 bases at J; junction bases unmatched: 15. CDR3 nucleotide sequence: TGTGCCAGCAGCCACCGGACTAGCGGGGGGCACCATACCCTCAATGAGCAGTTCTTC. Amino acid sequence: CASSHRTSGGHHTLNEQFF.

The chain carries TRBV6-5 and TRBJ1-4; D perhaps matches TRBD1 (5 bases). This CDR3 has 15 residues. Germline V gene sequence: CDR1 MNHEY, CDR2 SVGAGI. V was shortened by 5 bases and J by 0 bases, with 10 bases between the two germline ends. The CDR3 DNA follows: TGTGCCAGCAGTCGCGCGGGGGCAACTAATGAAAAACTGTTTTTT. Translation gives CASSRAGATNEKLFF.

The gene calls are TRBV18 and TRBJ1-2; no definite D call. Trimming left V 6 bases short and J 5 bases short, with 13 bases between. CDR1 and CDR2 (germline): KGHSH, LQKENI. The length of the CDR3 is 13 residues. DNA for the CDR3: TGTGCCAGCTCTCGCAGGAACCCTTATGGCTACACCTTC. It yields the protein CASSRRNPYGYTF.

The chain recombines TRBV5-1 with TRBJ1-2; possibly TRBD1 for D (5 bases). The V end lost 3 bases, the J end lost 3 bases, and 18 bases lay between the germline ends. The CDR3 is 16 residues long. Germline loops: CDR1 SGHRS, CDR2 YFSETQ. This chain's CDR3 is CASSSIGVGLDYGYTF. CDR3 in DNA: TGCGCCAGCAGCTCAATTGGGGTGGGGCTCGACTATGGCTACACCTTC.

The V call is TRBV15, the J call TRBJ1-2; D is undetermined. The CDR3 has 12 amino acids. Looked up from germline, CDR1 is LNHNV and CDR2 is YYDKDF (reference sequence). Trimming removed 5 bases at V and 1 base at J, with 5 bases between. In nucleotides, the CDR3 is TGTGCCACCAGCCAAGGTAACTATGGCTACACCTTC. The encoded protein is CATSQGNYGYTF.

The chain has TRBV20-1 and TRBJ2-7; 8 bases match TRBD1. The CDR3 has 14 amino acids. With 3 bases clipped from V and 4 bases from J, the junction kept 8 bases outside the gene matches. Germline V gene data show CDR1 as DFQATT and CDR2 as SNEGSKA (reference sequence). CDR3 residues: CSASLRQGWYEQYF. CDR3 bases: TGCAGTGCTAGTCTTCGACAGGGGTGGTACGAGCAGTACTTC.

The chain employs TRBV9 and TRBJ2-2; no firm D call. Germline values: CDR1 SGDLS, CDR2 YYNGEE. The CDR3 loop spans 17 amino acids. The V end lost 4 bases, the J end lost 0 bases, and 16 bases lay between the germline ends. CDR3 loop: CASSPFEARSNTGELFF. The DNA for the CDR3 is TGTGCCAGCAGCCCCTTCGAAGCGCGGTCGAACACCGGGGAGCTGTTTTTT.

The chain couples TRBV4-3 to TRBJ2-2, with TRBD2 matching 10 bases. The CDR3 covers 18 residues. Germline values: CDR1 LGHNA, CDR2 YSLEER. Trimming removed 0 bases from V and 4 bases from J; junction bases left unmatched: 8. The CDR3 sequence: CASSQELAGKVRTGELFF. The CDR3, as DNA: TGCGCCAGCAGCCAAGAACTAGCGGGGAAAGTACGCACCGGGGAGCTGTTTTTT.

This chain uses TRBV11-2 with TRBJ2-5, with TRBD2 identical over 9 bases. Germline CDR1 reads SGHAT; CDR2 reads FQNNGV. CDR3 size: 16 residues. V lost 5 bases and J lost 3; bases outside the gene matches: 10. The DNA of the CDR3 is TGTGCCAGCAGCCCCACCCTTTTAGCGGGGGAAGAGACCCAGTACTTC. Its protein product is CASSPTLLAGEETQYF.

The chain joins TRBV19 to TRBJ2-7; 8 bases agree with TRBD2. Looked up from germline, CDR1 is LNHDA and CDR2 is SQIVND (reference sequence). The ends lost 2 bases at V and 5 bases at J; junction bases unmatched: 5. The CDR3 sequence is 14 residues long. CDR3 in DNA: TGTGCCAGTAGTATAAGGCGACTAGCGAACGAGCAGTACTTC. Its protein is CASSIRRLANEQYF.

V usage is TRBV18 and J usage is TRBJ2-1, with D maybe TRBD2 (6 bases). The CDR3 has 13 residues. V shed 3 bases and J shed 9 bases, with 12 bases lying between them. CDR1 is KGHSH and CDR2 is LQKENI in the germline V gene. CDR3 nucleotides: TGTGCCAGCTCACCGGGGACTGAGGGTGAGCAGTTCTTC. As protein: CASSPGTEGEQFF.

The rearrangement uses TRBV2 and TRBJ2-5; D not resolved. Trimming took off 6 bases at V and 0 bases at J, with 5 bases between the two ends. CDR1 and CDR2 (germline): SNHLY, FYNNEI. This CDR3 has 12 residues. The CDR3 region has the DNA TGTGCCAGCAGACAGTACCAAGAGACCCAGTACTTC. Its translation is CASRQYQETQYF.

This chain uses TRBV10-3 with TRBJ1-2, with TRBD1 matching over 9 bases. Germline V gene sequence: CDR1 ENHRY, CDR2 SYGVKD. The CDR3 covers 16 residues. V lost 4 bases, J lost 4 bases, and 10 bases stayed unmatched. The CDR3 region has the DNA TGTGCCATCAGTGGGGGACAGGGAGTGAGTCCCTATGGCTACACCTTC. It is translated as CAISGGQGVSPYGYTF.

This clone rates as medium-sized (0.01 to 0.1%). This rearrangement joins TRBV9 to TRBJ2-7; 8 bases fit TRBD1. Germline V CDR1 and CDR2: SGDLS, YYNGEE. This CDR3 has 15 residues. V lost 3 bases and J lost 3; bases outside the gene matches: 8. CDR3 bases: TGTGCCAGCAGCGCCCACCCGGACAGGGACTACGAGCAGTACTTC. Its protein is CASSAHPDRDYEQYF.

V gene TRBV2 combines with J gene TRBJ2-7; the D gene is possibly TRBD1 (5 bases). With 3 bases removed from V and 3 bases from J, the gap between germline ends came to 9 bases. The CDR3 contains 13 residues. CDR1 SNHLY and CDR2 FYNNEI come from the germline V gene. DNA of the CDR3: TGTGCCAGCAGTGACGCGGACATCTACGAGCAGTACTTC. This encodes CASSDADIYEQYF.

The J gene is TRBJ1-2, the V gene TRBV19; D gene uncertain. Deletions cut 8 bases from V and 3 bases from J, with 7 bases between. The CDR3 totals 11 residues. Germline V gene sequence: CDR1 LNHDA, CDR2 SQIVND (reference sequence). In nucleotides, the CDR3 is TGTGCCAGTTCGGCAGACTATGGCTACACCTTC. It translates to CASSADYGYTF.

The chain carries TRBV4-1 and TRBJ2-5; 9 bases match TRBD2. The V gene's germline CDR1 is MGHRA and CDR2 YSYEKL. V shed 1 base, J shed 0 bases, and the junction held 3 bases outside the gene matches. The CDR3 consists of 16 residues. CDR3 bases: TGCGCCAGCAGCCAAGGACTAGCGGAGTACCAAGAGACCCAGTACTTC. Protein sequence: CASSQGLAEYQETQYF.

This chain links TRBV5-1 with TRBJ2-5, with unresolved D. The V end lost 4 bases, the J end lost 2 bases, and 9 bases lay between the germline ends. Germline V CDR1 and CDR2: SGHRS, YFSETQ. CDR3 length: 13 residues. In DNA form, the CDR3 reads TGCGCCAGCAGCCAACAAAGACAAGAGACCCAGTACTTC. It translates to CASSQQRQETQYF.

This chain joins TRBV21-1 and TRBJ2-7; the DNA was not used to check the table's D call, TRBD1. TRBV21-1 is a recognized pseudogene. CDR3 size: 14 residues. The CDR3: CASSKWGTGGEQYF. As DNA, the CDR3 is TGTGCCAGCAGCAAATGGGGGACAGGTGGGGAGCAGTACTTC.

This clone was seen a single time. This rearrangement joins TRBV18 to TRBJ2-5; 7 bases agree with TRBD1. CDR3 length equals 16 residues. V dropped 3 bases and J dropped 7; count of bases not matched to a gene: 14. The germline gives CDR1 KGHSH, CDR2 LQKENI. The CDR3 sequence is CASSPPDGTVPRTQYF. The CDR3 DNA sequence: TGTGCCAGCTCACCGCCCGACGGGACAGTCCCCCGGACCCAGTACTTC.

This rearrangement joins TRBV3-1 (or the pseudogene TRBV3-2) to TRBJ1-1, with 7 positions matching TRBD1. J lost 1 base, V lost 4 bases, and 3 bases had no gene match. The CDR3 is 14 residues long. Germline V lookup: CDR1 LGHDT, CDR2 YNNKEL (reference sequence). The CDR3: CASSLQGGNTEAFF. The CDR3 nucleotides are TGTGCCAGCAGCCTCCAGGGGGGGAACACTGAAGCTTTCTTT.

The chain joins TRBV4-2 to TRBJ2-3, with 8 bases matching TRBD2. Per germline, CDR1 LGHNA and CDR2 YNFKEQ. The V segment lost 0 bases and the J segment 2 bases; nucleotides outside the gene matches: 7. This CDR3 spans 17 amino acids. CDR3 bases: TGTGCCAGCAGCCAAGACCGGGGGGGACGACTCACAGATACGCAGTATTTT. Its protein is CASSQDRGGRLTDTQYF.

The V call is TRBV30, the J call TRBJ2-5; TRBD2 is a possible D gene (6 bases). CDR1 is GTSNPN and CDR2 is SVGIG in the germline V gene (reference sequence). V lost 3 bases and J lost 3, with 11 bases in between. The CDR3 sequence is 13 residues long. CDR3: CAWSQGLEETQYF. In DNA form, the CDR3 reads TGTGCCTGGAGCCAGGGACTCGAAGAGACCCAGTACTTC.

V usage is TRBV30 and J usage is TRBJ1-6, with TRBD1 as a possible D gene (6 bases). With 2 bases removed from V and 10 bases from J, the gap between germline ends came to 12 bases. There are 13 residues in the CDR3. Looked up from germline, CDR1 is GTSNPN and CDR2 is SVGIG (reference sequence). CDR3: CAWSISQGSPLHF. CDR3 sequence (DNA): TGTGCCTGGAGTATATCACAGGGATCACCCCTCCACTTT. Complete variable domain (other parts from reference TRBV30 and TRBJ1-6): SQTIHQWPATLVQPVGSPLSLECTVEGTSNPNLYWYRQAAGRGLQLLFYSVGIGQISSEVPQNLSASRPQDRQFILSSKKLLLSDSGFYLCAWSISQGSPLHFGNGTRLTVT.